Listed below are T cell receptor beta chains from one sample, sequenced in a study of blood T cell repertoires in COVID-19. Profiled with immunoSEQ multiplex PCR; TCRdb holds only in-frame clones, not every one. Here the sample spans about 160,000 clones, under 85% being singletons. Sequenced material: peripheral blood. The receptors were sampled from a man between 70 and 80 years old with acute or convalescent COVID-19. The CDR3 runs from the conserved cysteine through the conserved F or W. A D gene is named only where the DNA matches it firmly. The size of a clone is reported for some rows only, either as once, few or many, or as a class for expanded clones.

TRBJ1-5	TRBV3-1/TRBV3-2	-	-	15	TGTGCCAGCAGCCAAGGGCGACAGAGCAATCAGCCCCAGCATTTT	CASSQGRQSNQPQHF
TRBJ1-3	TRBV3-1/TRBV3-2	-	TRBD1	17	TGTGCCAGCAGCCAAGATCATGGGACAGGAAGTGGAAACACCATATATTTT	CASSQDHGTGSGNTIYF
TRBJ2-2	TRBV11-2	-	TRBD2	18	TGTGCCAGCAGCTTACGGCGACCGGGACTAGAGATTGCCGGGGAGCTGTTTTTT	CASSLRRPGLEIAGELFF
TRBJ2-5	TRBV5-1	-	-	13	TGCGCCAGCAGCCCGGGACTCCAGGAGACCCAGTACTTC	CASSPGLQETQYF
TRBJ1-2	TRBV2	-	-	13	TGTGCCAGCAGTGCCCCTGTGAGGGTCGGCTACACCTTC	CASSAPVRVGYTF
TRBJ2-4	TRBV21-1	few	-	17	TGTGCCAGCAGCAAAGCCAGGCCAGGTCTAGCCAAAAACATTCAGTACTTC	CASSKARPGLAKNIQYF
TRBJ1-1	TRBV11-2	-	-	14	TGTGCCAGCAGCTTCGCAGAAATGAACACTGAAGCTTTCTTT	CASSFAEMNTEAFF
TRBJ1-2	TRBV29-1	-	-	12	TGCAGCGTTGAGAAAGGGGTTTGGGGCTACACCTTC	CSVEKGVWGYTF
TRBJ2-7	TRBV5-4	few	-	13	TGTGCCAGCAGCTTGCCACAGAGTGACGAGCAGTACTTC	CASSLPQSDEQYF
TRBJ1-1	TRBV10-2	-	-	15	TGCGCCAGCAGTGAGTCGAGTCAGGGTAGGGCTGAAGCTTTCTTT	CASSESSQGRAEAFF
TRBJ1-3	TRBV5-8	-	-	14	TGTGCCAGCAGCTATGACAGTTCTGGAAACACCATATATTTT	CASSYDSSGNTIYF
TRBJ2-5	TRBV24-1	-	TRBD1	15	TGTGCCACCAGTGGGGCAGGGGGATTGACGGAGACCCAGTACTTC	CATSGAGGLTETQYF
TRBJ2-5	TRBV4-1	-	TRBD1	15	TGCGCCAGCAGCCACCAGACAGGGGGACGGGAGACCCAGTACTTC	CASSHQTGGRETQYF
TRBJ1-1	TRBV19	few	-	15	TGTGCCAGTAGTCTAACAGACCCCTCGAACACTGAAGCTTTCTTT	CASSLTDPSNTEAFF
TRBJ2-1	TRBV12-3/TRBV12-4	-	TRBD2	13	TGTGCCAGCATCGAGACTAGCGGGAATGAGCAGTTCTTC	CASIETSGNEQFF
TRBJ1-6	TRBV19	-	TRBD1	14	TGTGCCAGTAGTTTGACAGGGGGCGATTCACCCCTCCACTTT	CASSLTGGDSPLHF
TRBJ2-3	TRBV2	-	TRBD2	15	TGTGCCAGCAGGGAGCGGGGGGGCCTGACAGATACGCAGTATTTT	CASRERGGLTDTQYF
TRBJ2-3	TRBV5-1	-	TRBD2	15	TGCGCCAGCAAAGCTGAAACTAGCGGACCAGATACGCAGTATTTT	CASKAETSGPDTQYF
TRBJ1-4	TRBV29-1	-	TRBD1	14	TGCAGCGTTGAACTGACAGGGATGGATGAAAAACTGTTTTTT	CSVELTGMDEKLFF
TRBJ1-1	TRBV2	-	-	15	TGTGCCAGCAGTGAAGGGGCAGGGTGGGGCACTGAAGCTTTCTTT	CASSEGAGWGTEAFF
TRBJ1-1	TRBV6-2/TRBV6-3	-	TRBD1	14	TGTGCCAGCAGTTACTCGACACAGGGGGCGGGTGCTTTCTTT	CASSYSTQGAGAFF
TRBJ2-1	TRBV5-1	-	-	14	TGCGCCAGCAGCTTAGGGTCCGGCGGGAATGAGCAGTTCTTC	CASSLGSGGNEQFF
TRBJ2-7	TRBV7-2	once	-	15	TGTGCCAGCAGCTTAGGGGGCGGAGCTGTCGGCGAGCAGTACTTC	CASSLGGGAVGEQYF
TRBJ2-7	TRBV4-1	-	-	13	TGCGCCAGCAGCCAGGGGCACTCCTACGAGCAGTACTTC	CASSQGHSYEQYF
TRBJ1-4	TRBV2	-	TRBD1	15	TGTGCCAGCAGTGATCGACAGGGATCTAAAGAAAAACTGTTTTTT	CASSDRQGSKEKLFF
TRBJ2-7	TRBV29-1	-	-	12	TGCAGCGTTGGGGTAGACATCTACGAGCAGTACTTC	CSVGVDIYEQYF